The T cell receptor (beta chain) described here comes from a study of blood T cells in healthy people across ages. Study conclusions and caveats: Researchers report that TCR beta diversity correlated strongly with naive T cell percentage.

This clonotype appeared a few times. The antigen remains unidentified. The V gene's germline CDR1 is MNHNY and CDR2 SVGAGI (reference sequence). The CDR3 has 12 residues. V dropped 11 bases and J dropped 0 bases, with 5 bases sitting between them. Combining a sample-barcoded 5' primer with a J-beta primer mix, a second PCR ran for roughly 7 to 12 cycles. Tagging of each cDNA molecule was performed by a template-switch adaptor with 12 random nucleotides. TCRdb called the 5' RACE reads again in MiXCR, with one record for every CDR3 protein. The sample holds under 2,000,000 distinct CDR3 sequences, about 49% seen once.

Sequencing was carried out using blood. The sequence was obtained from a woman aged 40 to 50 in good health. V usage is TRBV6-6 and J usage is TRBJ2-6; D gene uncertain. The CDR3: CACASGANVLTF. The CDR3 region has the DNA TGTGCCTGCGCCTCTGGGGCCAACGTCCTGACTTTC.